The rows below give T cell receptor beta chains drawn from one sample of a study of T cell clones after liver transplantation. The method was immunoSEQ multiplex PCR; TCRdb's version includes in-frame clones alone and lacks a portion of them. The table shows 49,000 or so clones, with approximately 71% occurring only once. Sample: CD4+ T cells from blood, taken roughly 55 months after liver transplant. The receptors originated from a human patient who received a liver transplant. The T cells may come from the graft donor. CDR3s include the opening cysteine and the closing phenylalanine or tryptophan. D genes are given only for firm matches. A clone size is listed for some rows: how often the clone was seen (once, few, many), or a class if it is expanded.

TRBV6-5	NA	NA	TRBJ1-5	TGTGCCAGCAGCCCCACGACACGCTACAATCAGCCCCAGCATTTT	CASSPTTRYNQPQHF
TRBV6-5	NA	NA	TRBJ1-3	TGTGCCAGCACCGTTGACAGCTCTGGAAACACCATATATTTT	CASTVDSSGNTIYF
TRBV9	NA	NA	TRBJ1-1	TGTGCCAGCAGCCCACAATCCGGGACACTAAACACTGAAGCTTTCTTT	CASSPQSGTLNTEAFF
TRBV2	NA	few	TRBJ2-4	TGTGCCAGCAGTGAAGCGCTTCCGGGACTAGCCAAAAACATTCAGTACTTC	CASSEALPGLAKNIQYF
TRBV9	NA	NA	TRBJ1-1	TGTGCCAGCAGCGCCACCCCGGCGAACACTGAAGCTTTCTTT	CASSATPANTEAFF
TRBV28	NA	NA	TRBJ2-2	TGTGCCAGCATCCCGCGGCAGGGACACTACACCGGGGAGCTGTTTTTT	CASIPRQGHYTGELFF
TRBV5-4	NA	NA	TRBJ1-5	TGTGCCAGCAGCTTTGGCGGGGATCAGCCCCAGCATTTT	CASSFGGDQPQHF
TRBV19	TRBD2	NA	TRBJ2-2	TGTGCCAGTAGTTCCGGGGGGGCGTACACCGGGGAGCTGTTTTTT	CASSSGGAYTGELFF
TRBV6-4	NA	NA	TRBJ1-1	TGTGCCAGCAGTGACCACGCCAAGAACACTGAAGCTTTCTTT	CASSDHAKNTEAFF
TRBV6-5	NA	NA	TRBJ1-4	TGTGCCAGCAGGCACAGTAATGAAAAACTGTTTTTT	CASRHSNEKLFF
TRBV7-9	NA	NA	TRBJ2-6	TGTGCCAGCAGCCACAAATCTGGGGCCAACGTCCTGACTTTC	CASSHKSGANVLTF
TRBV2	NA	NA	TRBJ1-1	TGTGCCAGCAGTCTGGTTCACGGTGGGTCTGAAGCTTTCTTT	CASSLVHGGSEAFF
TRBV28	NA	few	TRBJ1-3	TGTGCCAGCAGCGATCCGACAGCCTCTGGAAACACCATATATTTT	CASSDPTASGNTIYF
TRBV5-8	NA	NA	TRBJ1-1	TGTGCCAGCAGCTTGGTGAACACTGAAGCTTTCTTT	CASSLVNTEAFF
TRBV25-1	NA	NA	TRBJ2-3	TGTGCCAGCAGTCCGACAGCAGATACGCAGTATTTT	CASSPTADTQYF
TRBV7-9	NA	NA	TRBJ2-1	TGTGCCAGCAGCTTAGCATCCAGGGGGGGCTCCTACAATGAGCAGTTCTTC	CASSLASRGGSYNEQFF
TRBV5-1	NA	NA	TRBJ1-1	TGCGCCAGCAGCTTGGGGGTGGCGGGGGCAGGGACTGAAGCTTTCTTT	CASSLGVAGAGTEAFF
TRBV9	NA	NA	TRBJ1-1	TGTGCCAGCAGGGAAGCCCCTGGGGCGATTAACACTGAAGCTTTCTTT	CASREAPGAINTEAFF
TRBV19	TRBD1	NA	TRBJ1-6	TGTGCCAGCAGGACAGGGGAAAATTCACCCCTCCACTTT	CASRTGENSPLHF
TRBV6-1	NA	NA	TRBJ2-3	TGTGCCAGCAGTGAAGTGACCCTCACAGATACGCAGTATTTT	CASSEVTLTDTQYF
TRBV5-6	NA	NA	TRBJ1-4	TGTGCCAGCAGCTTGGTTCAGACAAATGAAAAACTGTTTTTT	CASSLVQTNEKLFF
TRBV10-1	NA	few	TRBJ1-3	TGCGCCAGCAGTTCGGGACAAAGAAACACCATATATTTT	CASSSGQRNTIYF
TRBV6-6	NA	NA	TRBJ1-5	TGTGCCAGCAGAAACGGAGAGGGCGAGCCCCAGCATTTT	CASRNGEGEPQHF
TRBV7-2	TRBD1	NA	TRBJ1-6	TGTGCCAGCAGCCCCCCGACAGGGGGAGATTCACCCCTCCACTTT	CASSPPTGGDSPLHF
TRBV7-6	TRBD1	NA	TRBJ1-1	TGTGCCAGCAGCCCCCGAGGCAGGGGGGAAGAAGCTTTCTTT	CASSPRGRGEEAFF